This TCR beta chain was identified in a study of OX40 agonist ivuxolimab in advanced cancers. The CDR3 sequence is 15 residues long. Germline assignment: CDR1 MDHEN and CDR2 SYDVKM. V was trimmed by 2 bases and J by 4 bases, leaving 15 bases between them. Study-level findings and limits: In general, CD8+ T cells held more expanded clones than CD4+ did, on average. Partial responders at 0.1-3.0 mg/kg showed near-lowest clonal expansion.

The assay was immunoSEQ multiplex PCR, and TCRdb's table has in-frame clones only and misses some. The sample gives just over 60,000 clones, about 85% of which show up once; more than 15% is in the top ten. About this clone: Its antigen is unknown.

The material sequenced was CD4+ or CD8+ T cells sorted from blood, taken in a trial of the OX40 agonist ivuxolimab. This TCR came from an adult with an advanced solid tumor such as melanoma, head and neck, liver or kidney cancer. The gene calls are TRBV28 and TRBJ2-7, with a possible D match to TRBD2 (6 bases). CDR3 protein: CASSLLRTKTYEQYF. CDR3 nucleotides: TGTGCCAGCAGTTTACTTAGGACTAAAACATACGAGCAGTACTTC.